Following are 13 T cell receptor beta chains from one sample sequenced in a study of blood T cell repertoires in COVID-19. Repertoires were generated with immunoSEQ multiplex PCR, while TCRdb's copy carries only in-frame clones and drops some. The sample lists 80,000 to 100,000 clones, 75% to 90% occurring once. The sequenced material came from peripheral blood. The origin of the receptors is a human donor with active COVID-19. The donor label of this sample is uncertain.

V is TRBV2 and J is TRBJ1-5; TRBD1 matches 7 bases. This CDR3 contains 13 residues. J gave up 4 bases and V 7 bases, and 4 bases lay outside the gene matches. Per the germline V gene, CDR1 is SNHLY and CDR2 is FYNNEI. CDR3 loop: CASNRQGNQPQHF. Here the CDR3 DNA reads TGTGCCAGCAACAGACAGGGAAATCAGCCCCAGCATTTT. The full variable domain, in which reference TRBV2 and TRBJ1-5 provide the parts outside the CDR3, is EPEVTQTPSHQVTQMGQEVILRCVPISNHLYFYWYRQILGQKVEFLVSFYNNEISEKSEIFDDQFSVERPDGSNFTLKIRSTKLEDSAMYFCASNRQGNQPQHFGDGTRLSIL.

This CDR3 is CASSEGPAVRTEAFF. In nucleotides, the CDR3 is TGTGCCAGCAGTGAAGGTCCCGCGGTACGGACTGAAGCTTTCTTT. This chain joins TRBV2 and TRBJ1-1, with unresolved D. The CDR3 has 15 residues. Germline lookup yields CDR1 SNHLY and CDR2 FYNNEI. The ends were cut back, 1 base at V and 5 bases at J, with 14 bases in the middle.

The rearrangement uses TRBV30 and TRBJ1-5; 8 positions match TRBD1. The CDR3 is 14 amino acids. Trimming took 3 bases from V and 4 from J; bases not matched to a gene: 5. Germline V CDR1 and CDR2: GTSNPN, SVGIG (reference sequence). The CDR3 loop is CAWRDRVGNQPQHF. In DNA form, the CDR3 reads TGTGCCTGGAGGGACAGGGTAGGGAATCAGCCCCAGCATTTT.

This rearrangement joins TRBV6-5 to TRBJ2-2; D might be TRBD2 (6 bases). Between the trimmed V and J ends, which lost 7 bases and 7 bases, there was a span of 13 bases. The germline CDR1 and CDR2 sequences are MNHEY and SVGAGI. The CDR3 has 13 amino acids. The CDR3 sequence is CASTAEGSGELFF. For the CDR3, the DNA is TGTGCCAGCACCGCGGAGGGGAGCGGGGAGCTGTTTTTT.

V is TRBV5-1 and J is TRBJ1-6; 9 bases fit TRBD1. Germline trimming cut 4 bases from V and 1 base from J; bases unmatched to any gene: 3. The CDR3 runs to 16 residues. Germline CDR1 and CDR2: SGHRS and YFSETQ. The CDR3 DNA sequence: TGCGCCAGCAGCACCGGGACAGGGTCCTATAATTCACCCCTCCACTTT. Translating it yields CASSTGTGSYNSPLHF.

This clone has only one observation. This chain joins TRBV6-6 and TRBJ2-3; D might be TRBD2 (5 bases). Germline CDR1 is MNHNY and CDR2 is SVGAGI (reference sequence). The ends were cut back, 0 bases at V and 1 base at J, with 11 bases in the middle. The CDR3 totals 16 residues. In DNA form, the CDR3 reads TGTGCCAGCAGTTACTCAAGGGTGGGAGGCACAGATACGCAGTATTTT. It translates to CASSYSRVGGTDTQYF.

J is TRBJ2-7 and V is TRBV6-5; TRBD2 aligns across 10 bases. After removal of 6 bases from V and 2 bases from J, the junction contained 4 bases not matched to a gene. CDR1 and CDR2 (germline): MNHEY, SVGAGI. This CDR3 is built from 14 residues. CDR3 DNA: TGTGCCAGCAGAAATAGCGGGGGGCCCTACGAGCAGTACTTC. Translation: CASRNSGGPYEQYF.

The V call is TRBV5-1, the J call TRBJ1-4; D not resolved. The V gene lost 1 base and the J gene lost 8 bases, with 9 bases spanning the gap. From germline, CDR1 is SGHRS and CDR2 YFSETQ. This CDR3 contains 13 residues. CDR3 coding DNA: TGCGCCAGCAGCTTGCGGGGAGACGAAAAACTGTTTTTT. It codes for CASSLRGDEKLFF.

The CDR3 is CASSPRTGAEPEAFF. The CDR3 nucleotides read TGTGCCAGCAGTCCGAGGACAGGGGCAGAACCTGAAGCTTTCTTT. V gene TRBV27 combines with J gene TRBJ1-1, with 9 bases identical to TRBD1. The CDR3 runs 15 residues. Germline loops: CDR1 MNHEY, CDR2 SMNVEV (reference sequence). With 5 bases clipped from V and 6 bases from J, the junction kept 10 bases outside the gene matches.

This clone was observed once. This chain joins TRBV10-3 and TRBJ1-3; tentative D call: TRBD1 (5 bases). The CDR3 length is 11 residues. The germline gives CDR1 ENHRY, CDR2 SYGVKD. The CDR3 nucleotides read TGTGCTACGGTCGGGGGGGGCACCATATATTTT. Its translation is CATVGGGTIYF.

V gene TRBV11-2 combines with J gene TRBJ2-7, with 13 nucleotides matching TRBD2. CDR1 and CDR2 (germline): SGHAT, FQNNGV. V shed 5 bases, J shed 4 bases, and the junction held 2 bases outside the gene matches. This CDR3 has 14 amino acids. The CDR3, as DNA: TGTGCCAGCAGCCGACTAGCGGGGGGATACGAGCAGTACTTC. Translated, it gives CASSRLAGGYEQYF.

The chain uses TRBV6-2 or TRBV6-3 and TRBJ2-7, with 9 bases matching TRBD1. With 0 bases clipped from V and 1 base from J, the junction kept 7 bases outside the gene matches. The CDR3 contains 17 residues. Per germline, CDR1 MNHEY and CDR2 SVGEGT. CDR3 coding DNA: TGTGCCAGCAGTTACTCGAACAGGGGGCCCCGGTCCTACGAGCAGTACTTC. Its translation is CASSYSNRGPRSYEQYF.

This clone has only one observation. The rearrangement links TRBV6-5 to TRBJ2-7; the match to TRBD1 covers 8 bases. Germline-derived CDR1 and CDR2 are MNHEY and SVGAGI. J gave up 2 bases and V 6 bases, and 3 bases lay outside the gene matches. The CDR3 spans 13 residues. The CDR3 loop reads CASRAQGAYEQYF. The CDR3 coding sequence is TGTGCCAGCAGAGCACAGGGGGCCTACGAGCAGTACTTC.